A selection of T cell receptor beta chains follows, all from one sample in a study of CD8+ T cells in alopecia areata. Using immunoSEQ multiplex PCR, the repertoire was profiled, and TCRdb retains in-frame clones only, with some absent. This table holds 120,000 or so clones, 47% found once. The sequencing input was NKG2D-low CD8+ T cells sorted from blood. These receptors all come from a human donor with alopecia areata. CDR3s include the opening cysteine and the closing phenylalanine or tryptophan. D genes are given only for firm matches. The size entry is marked missing in some rows and otherwise reads once, few, many or a size class.

d_gene	len	abundance	j_gene	v_gene	CDR3aa	CDR3nt
.	13	few	TRBJ1-1	TRBV4-3	CASSPRGNTEAFF	TGCGCCAGCAGCCCGAGGGGCAACACTGAAGCTTTCTTT
.	14	.	TRBJ2-2	TRBV29-1	CSVELDPNTGELFF	TGCAGCGTTGAGCTAGATCCGAACACCGGGGAGCTGTTTTTT
.	15	few	TRBJ1-5	TRBV19	CASSIDRVSIQPQHF	TGTGCCAGTAGTATAGATCGAGTGTCGATTCAGCCCCAGCATTTT
TRBD1	15	few	TRBJ2-4	TRBV29-1	CSVEVDGTGVDIQYF	TGCAGCGTTGAAGTGGACGGGACAGGGGTGGACATTCAGTACTTC
.	16	few	TRBJ2-1	TRBV4-1	CASSQDQGGAAAEQFF	TGCGCCAGCAGCCAAGATCAGGGGGGTGCTGCGGCAGAGCAGTTCTTC
.	14	.	TRBJ2-1	TRBV29-1	CSLNGGLTYNEQFF	TGCAGCCTCAACGGGGGACTCACATACAATGAGCAGTTCTTC
TRBD2	15	.	TRBJ2-7	TRBV29-1	CSVRVPGGSSYEQYF	TGCAGCGTCCGAGTCCCGGGAGGAAGCTCCTACGAGCAGTACTTC
.	13	few	TRBJ2-7	TRBV12-5	CASGPGQTYEQYF	TGTGCTAGTGGTCCTGGACAGACCTACGAGCAGTACTTC
.	14	few	TRBJ2-2	TRBV7-9	CASSRGQNTGELFF	TGTGCCAGCAGCCGTGGACAGAACACCGGGGAGCTGTTTTTT
TRBD2	14	few	TRBJ2-1	TRBV29-1	CSVEGSGGSNEQFF	TGCAGCGTTGAAGGTAGCGGGGGATCCAATGAGCAGTTCTTC
TRBD1	14	few	TRBJ1-2	TRBV5-6	CASSWATGDYGYTF	TGTGCCAGCAGCTGGGCTACAGGGGACTATGGCTACACCTTC
TRBD1	11	.	TRBJ2-1	TRBV29-1	CSVKDRVGPFF	TGCAGCGTCAAAGACAGGGTAGGTCCGTTCTTC